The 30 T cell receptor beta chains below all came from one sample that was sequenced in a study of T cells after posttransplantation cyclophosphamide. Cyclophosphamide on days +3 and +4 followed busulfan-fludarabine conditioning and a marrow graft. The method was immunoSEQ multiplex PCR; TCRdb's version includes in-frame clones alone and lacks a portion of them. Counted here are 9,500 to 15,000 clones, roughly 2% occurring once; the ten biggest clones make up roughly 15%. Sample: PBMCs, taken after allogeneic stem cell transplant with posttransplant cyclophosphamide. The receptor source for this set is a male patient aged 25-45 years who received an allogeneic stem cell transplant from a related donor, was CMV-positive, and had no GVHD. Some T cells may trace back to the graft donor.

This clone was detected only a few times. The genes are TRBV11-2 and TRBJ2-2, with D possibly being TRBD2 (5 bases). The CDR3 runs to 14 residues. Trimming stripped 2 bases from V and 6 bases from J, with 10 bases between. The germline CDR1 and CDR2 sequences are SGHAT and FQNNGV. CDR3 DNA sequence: TGTGCCAGCAGCTTAACCGAGGGAGCCGGGGAGCTGTTTTTT. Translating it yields CASSLTEGAGELFF.

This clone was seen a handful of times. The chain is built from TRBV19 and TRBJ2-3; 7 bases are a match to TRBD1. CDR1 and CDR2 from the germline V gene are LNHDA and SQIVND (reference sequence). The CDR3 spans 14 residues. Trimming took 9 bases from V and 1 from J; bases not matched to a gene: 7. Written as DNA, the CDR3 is TGTGCCAGCCAGGACAGGCTGGGCACAGATACGCAGTATTTT. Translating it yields CASQDRLGTDTQYF.

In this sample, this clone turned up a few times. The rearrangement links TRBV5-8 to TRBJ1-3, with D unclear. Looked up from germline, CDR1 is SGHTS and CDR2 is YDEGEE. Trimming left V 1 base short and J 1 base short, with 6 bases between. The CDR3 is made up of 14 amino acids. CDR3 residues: CASSLMSSGNTIYF. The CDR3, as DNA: TGTGCCAGCAGCTTGATGAGTTCTGGAAACACCATATATTTT.

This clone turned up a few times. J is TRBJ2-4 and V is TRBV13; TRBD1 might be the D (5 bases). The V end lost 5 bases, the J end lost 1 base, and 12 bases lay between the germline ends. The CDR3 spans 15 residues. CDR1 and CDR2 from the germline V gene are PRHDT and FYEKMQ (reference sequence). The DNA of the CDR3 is TGTGCCAGCAGCCCAGACCAGGGTGCCAAAAACATTCAGTACTTC. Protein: CASSPDQGAKNIQYF.

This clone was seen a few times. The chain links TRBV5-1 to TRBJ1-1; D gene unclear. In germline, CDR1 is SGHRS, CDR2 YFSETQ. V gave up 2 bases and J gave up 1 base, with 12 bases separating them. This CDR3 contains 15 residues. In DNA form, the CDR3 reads TGCGCCAGCAGCTTAACACCAGTGGCGAACACTGAAGCTTTCTTT. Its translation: CASSLTPVANTEAFF.

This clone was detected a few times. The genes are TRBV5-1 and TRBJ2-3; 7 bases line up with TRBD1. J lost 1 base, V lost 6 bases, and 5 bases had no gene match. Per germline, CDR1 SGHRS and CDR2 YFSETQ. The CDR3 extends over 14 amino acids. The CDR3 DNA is TGCGCCAGCACCCGACAGGGAGGCACAGATACGCAGTATTTT. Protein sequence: CASTRQGGTDTQYF.

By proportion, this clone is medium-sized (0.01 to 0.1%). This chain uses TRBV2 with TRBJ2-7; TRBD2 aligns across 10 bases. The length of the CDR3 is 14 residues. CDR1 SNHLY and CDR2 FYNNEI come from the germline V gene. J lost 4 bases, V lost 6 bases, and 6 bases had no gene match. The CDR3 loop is CASRASGGAYEQYF. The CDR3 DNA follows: TGTGCCAGCAGGGCGAGCGGGGGGGCTTACGAGCAGTACTTC.

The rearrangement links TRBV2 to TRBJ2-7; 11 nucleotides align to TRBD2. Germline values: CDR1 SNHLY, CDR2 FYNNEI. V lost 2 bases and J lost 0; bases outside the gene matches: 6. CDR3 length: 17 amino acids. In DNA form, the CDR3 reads TGTGCCAGCAGTGAACTAGCGGGAGGAACTACCTCCTACGAGCAGTACTTC. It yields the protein CASSELAGGTTSYEQYF.

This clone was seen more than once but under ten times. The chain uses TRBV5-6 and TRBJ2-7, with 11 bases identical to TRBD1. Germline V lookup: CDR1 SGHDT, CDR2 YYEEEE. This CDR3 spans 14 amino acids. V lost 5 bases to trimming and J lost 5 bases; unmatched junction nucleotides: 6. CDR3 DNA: TGTGCCAGCAGGGGACAGGGGGAAGTTAACGAGCAGTACTTC. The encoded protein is CASRGQGEVNEQYF.

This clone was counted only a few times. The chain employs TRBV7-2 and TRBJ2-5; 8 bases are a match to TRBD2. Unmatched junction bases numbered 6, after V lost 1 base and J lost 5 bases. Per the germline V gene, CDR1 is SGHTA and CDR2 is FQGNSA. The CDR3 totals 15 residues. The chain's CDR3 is CASSLVAGGAETQYF. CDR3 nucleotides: TGTGCCAGCAGCTTAGTCGCGGGGGGCGCGGAGACCCAGTACTTC.

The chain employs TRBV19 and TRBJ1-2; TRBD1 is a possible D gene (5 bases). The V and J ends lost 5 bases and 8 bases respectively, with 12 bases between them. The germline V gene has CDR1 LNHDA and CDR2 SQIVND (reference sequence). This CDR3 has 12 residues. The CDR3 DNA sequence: TGTGCCAGTAGTTCAGGGATTGGGGGCTACACCTTC. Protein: CASSSGIGGYTF. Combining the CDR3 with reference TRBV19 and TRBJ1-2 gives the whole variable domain DGGITQSPKYLFRKEGQNVTLSCEQNLNHDAMYWYRQDPGQGLRLIYYSQIVNDFQKGDIAEGYSVSREKKESFPLTVTSAQKNPTAFYLCASSSGIGGYTFGSGTRLTVV.

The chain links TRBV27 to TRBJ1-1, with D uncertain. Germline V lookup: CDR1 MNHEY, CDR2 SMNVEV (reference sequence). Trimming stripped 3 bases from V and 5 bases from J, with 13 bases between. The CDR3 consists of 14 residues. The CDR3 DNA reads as TGTGCCAGCAGTTTTTCTAGCTCTTATACTGAAGCTTTCTTT. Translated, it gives CASSFSSSYTEAFF.

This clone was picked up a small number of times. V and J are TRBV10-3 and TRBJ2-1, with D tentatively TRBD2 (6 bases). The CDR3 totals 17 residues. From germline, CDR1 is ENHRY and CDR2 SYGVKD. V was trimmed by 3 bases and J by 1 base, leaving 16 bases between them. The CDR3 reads CAISEGGASRSYNEQFF. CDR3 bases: TGTGCCATCAGTGAAGGCGGGGCTAGTAGATCCTACAATGAGCAGTTCTTC.

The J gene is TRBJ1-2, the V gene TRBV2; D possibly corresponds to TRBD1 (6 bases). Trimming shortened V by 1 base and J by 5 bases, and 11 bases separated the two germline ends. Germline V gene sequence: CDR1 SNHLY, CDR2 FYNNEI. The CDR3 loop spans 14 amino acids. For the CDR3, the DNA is TGTGCCAGCAGTGAAGGATGGCAGGGGTATGGCTACACCTTC. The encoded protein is CASSEGWQGYGYTF.

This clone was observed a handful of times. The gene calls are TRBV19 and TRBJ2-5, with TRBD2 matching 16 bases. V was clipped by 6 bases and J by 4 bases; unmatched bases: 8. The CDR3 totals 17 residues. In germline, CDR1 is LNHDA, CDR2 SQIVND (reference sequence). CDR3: CASRPGLAGGPRETQYF. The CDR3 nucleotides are TGTGCCAGTAGGCCGGGACTAGCGGGGGGGCCGAGAGAGACCCAGTACTTC. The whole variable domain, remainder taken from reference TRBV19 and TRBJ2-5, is DGGITQSPKYLFRKEGQNVTLSCEQNLNHDAMYWYRQDPGQGLRLIYYSQIVNDFQKGDIAEGYSVSREKKESFPLTVTSAQKNPTAFYLCASRPGLAGGPRETQYFGPGTRLLVL.

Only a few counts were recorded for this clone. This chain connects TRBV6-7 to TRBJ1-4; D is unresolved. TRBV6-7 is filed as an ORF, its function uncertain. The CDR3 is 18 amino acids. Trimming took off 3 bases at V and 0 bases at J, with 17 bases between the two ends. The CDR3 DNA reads TGTGCCAGCAGTTATAGGAGAAACGAACTCGCAACTAATGAAAAACTGTTTTTT. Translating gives CASSYRRNELATNEKLFF.

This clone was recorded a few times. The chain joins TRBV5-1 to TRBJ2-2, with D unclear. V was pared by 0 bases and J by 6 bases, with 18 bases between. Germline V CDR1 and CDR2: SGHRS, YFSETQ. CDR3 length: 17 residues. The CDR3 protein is CASSLVSSFSLSGELFF. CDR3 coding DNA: TGCGCCAGCAGCTTGGTTAGCAGTTTTTCTCTTTCCGGGGAGCTGTTTTTT.

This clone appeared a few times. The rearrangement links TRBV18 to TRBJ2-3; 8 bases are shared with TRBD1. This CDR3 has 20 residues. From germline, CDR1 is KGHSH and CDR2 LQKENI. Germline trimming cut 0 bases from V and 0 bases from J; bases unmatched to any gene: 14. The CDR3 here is CASSPPAGTGPRISTDTQYF. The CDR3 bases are TGTGCCAGCTCACCACCGGCCGGGACAGGACCTAGGATTAGCACAGATACGCAGTATTTT.

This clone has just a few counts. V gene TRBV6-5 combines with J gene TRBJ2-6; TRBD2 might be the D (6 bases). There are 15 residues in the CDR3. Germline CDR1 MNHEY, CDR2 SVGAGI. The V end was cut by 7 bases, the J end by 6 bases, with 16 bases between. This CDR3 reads CASTGTPVEANVLTF. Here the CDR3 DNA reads TGTGCCAGCACCGGGACTCCCGTCGAGGCCAACGTCCTGACTTTC.

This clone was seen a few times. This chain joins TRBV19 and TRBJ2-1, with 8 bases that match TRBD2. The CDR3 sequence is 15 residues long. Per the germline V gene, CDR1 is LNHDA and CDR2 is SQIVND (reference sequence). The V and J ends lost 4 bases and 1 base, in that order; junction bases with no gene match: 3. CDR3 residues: CASSTTSASYNEQFF. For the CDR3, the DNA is TGTGCCAGTAGTACGACTAGCGCTTCCTACAATGAGCAGTTCTTC.

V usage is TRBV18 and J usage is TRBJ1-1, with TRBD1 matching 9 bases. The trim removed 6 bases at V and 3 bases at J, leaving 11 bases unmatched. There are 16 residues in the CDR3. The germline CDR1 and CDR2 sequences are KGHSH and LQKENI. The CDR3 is CASSPGQGSIYTEAFF. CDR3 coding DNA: TGTGCCAGCTCCCCCGGACAGGGGAGTATATACACTGAAGCTTTCTTT.

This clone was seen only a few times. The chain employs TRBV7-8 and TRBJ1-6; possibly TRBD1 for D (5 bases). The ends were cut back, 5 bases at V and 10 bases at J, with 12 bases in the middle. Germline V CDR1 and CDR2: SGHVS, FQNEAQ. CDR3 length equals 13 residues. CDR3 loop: CASSLTGESPLHF. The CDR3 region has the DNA TGTGCCAGCAGCCTAACGGGGGAATCACCCCTCCACTTT.

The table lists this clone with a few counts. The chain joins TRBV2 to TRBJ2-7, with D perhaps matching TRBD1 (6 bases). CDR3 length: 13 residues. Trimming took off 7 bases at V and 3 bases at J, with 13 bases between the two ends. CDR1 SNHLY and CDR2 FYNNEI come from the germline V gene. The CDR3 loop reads CASNDRLSYEQYF. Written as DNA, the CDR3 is TGTGCCAGCAATGACAGGTTGAGCTACGAGCAGTACTTC.

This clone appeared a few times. The CDR3 coding sequence is TGTGCCAGCAGCTTAAACTACGGCGGTAGAATTGAGCAGTTCTTC. It encodes CASSLNYGGRIEQFF. J is TRBJ2-1 and V is TRBV7-3; unclear D gene. The CDR3 runs 15 residues. V was trimmed by 1 base and J by 9 bases, leaving 16 bases between them. Germline V gives CDR1 SGHTA, CDR2 FQGTGA.

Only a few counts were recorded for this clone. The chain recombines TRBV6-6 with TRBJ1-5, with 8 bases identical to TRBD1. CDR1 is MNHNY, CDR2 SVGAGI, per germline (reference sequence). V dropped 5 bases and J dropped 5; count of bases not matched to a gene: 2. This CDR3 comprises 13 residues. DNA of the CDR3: TGTGCCAGCAGTCAGACAGGGGATCAGCCCCAGCATTTT. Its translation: CASSQTGDQPQHF.

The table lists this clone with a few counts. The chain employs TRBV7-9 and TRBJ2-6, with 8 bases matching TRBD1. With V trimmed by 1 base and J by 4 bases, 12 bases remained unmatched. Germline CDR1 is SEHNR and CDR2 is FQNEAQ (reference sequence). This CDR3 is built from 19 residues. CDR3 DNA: TGTGCCAGCAGCTTAGGTCACAACAGGGGGAGCTTGGGGGCCAACGTCCTGACTTTC. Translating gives CASSLGHNRGSLGANVLTF.

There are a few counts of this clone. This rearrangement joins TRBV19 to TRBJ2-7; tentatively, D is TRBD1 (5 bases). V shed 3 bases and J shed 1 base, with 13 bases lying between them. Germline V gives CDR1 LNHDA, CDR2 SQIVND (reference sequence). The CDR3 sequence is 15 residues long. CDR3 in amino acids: CASSMGQGFSYEQYF. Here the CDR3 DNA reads TGTGCCAGTAGTATGGGTCAGGGCTTTTCCTACGAGCAGTACTTC.

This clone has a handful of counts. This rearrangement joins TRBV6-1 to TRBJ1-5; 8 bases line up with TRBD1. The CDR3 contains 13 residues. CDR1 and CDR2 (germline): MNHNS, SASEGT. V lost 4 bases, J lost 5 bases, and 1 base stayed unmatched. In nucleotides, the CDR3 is TGTGCCAGCAGTGTACAGGGGGATCAGCCCCAGCATTTT. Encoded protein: CASSVQGDQPQHF.

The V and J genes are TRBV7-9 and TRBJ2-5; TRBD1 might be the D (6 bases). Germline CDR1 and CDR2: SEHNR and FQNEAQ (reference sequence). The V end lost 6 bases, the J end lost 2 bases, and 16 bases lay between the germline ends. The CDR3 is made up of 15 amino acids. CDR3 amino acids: CASSGGTGKQETQYF. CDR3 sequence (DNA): TGTGCCAGCAGTGGGGGCACGGGGAAACAAGAGACCCAGTACTTC.

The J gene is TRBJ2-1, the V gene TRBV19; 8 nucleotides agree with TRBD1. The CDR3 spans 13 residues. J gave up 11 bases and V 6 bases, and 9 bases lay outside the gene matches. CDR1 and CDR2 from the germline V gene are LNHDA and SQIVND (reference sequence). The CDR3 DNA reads TGTGCCAGTAGCTCCTACGACAGGGGAAAGCAGTTCTTC. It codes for CASSSYDRGKQFF.